The clone carrying this TCR beta chain was found once. This specimen comes from a study of blood T cell repertoires in COVID-19. Background on the study: Both acute and convalescent COVID-19 samples were obtained from the United States, Italy and Spain. In each case, the material was cDNA or gDNA derived from T cells, B-cell-depleted T cells, or PBMCs.

The CDR3 has 18 residues. The germline CDR1 and CDR2 sequences are SGDLS and YYNGEE. J lost 2 bases, V lost 3 bases, and 15 bases had no gene match. Clones were read by immunoSEQ multiplex PCR, and TCRdb kept only the in-frame ones, dropping some. Here the sample spans about 250,000 clones, 70% to 90% being singletons. Sequenced sample: peripheral blood. The clonotype originates from a young man with active or convalescent COVID-19. This sequence joins TRBV9 and TRBJ2-5, with 8 bases lining up with TRBD1. CDR3 nucleotide sequence: TGTGCCAGCAGCGACCCCCGCTTGGGCAGGGGGCTTCAAGAGACCCAGTACTTC. Amino acids: CASSDPRLGRGLQETQYF. Full variable domain (outside the CDR3, taken from reference TRBV9 and TRBJ2-5): DSGVTQTPKHLITATGQRVTLRCSPRSGDLSVYWYQQSLDQGLQFLIQYYNGEERAKGNILERFSAQQFPDLHSELNLSSLELGDSALYFCASSDPRLGRGLQETQYFGPGTRLLVL.